These 10 T cell receptor beta chains were all obtained from the same sample, sequenced in a study of blood T cell repertoires in COVID-19. Profiling relied on immunoSEQ multiplex PCR, and the TCRdb table lists in-frame clones only, not all of them. The sample includes about 250,000 clones, just under 85% of them seen just once. What was sequenced was peripheral blood. All receptors derive from a woman in her fifties or sixties with active or convalescent COVID-19.

This sequence joins TRBV2 and TRBJ1-5, with TRBD1 matching 9 bases. The CDR3 is 15 amino acids. Germline lookup yields CDR1 SNHLY and CDR2 FYNNEI. V lost 6 bases and J lost 3; bases outside the gene matches: 6. CDR3 sequence (DNA): TGTGCCAGCAGCCTTGACAGGGGGGCCAATCAGCCCCAGCATTTT. Protein: CASSLDRGANQPQHF.

As DNA, the CDR3 is TGTGCCACGAAAGAGGGGGTAGTTGGGGTTAACAATGAGCAGTTCTTC. Translation gives CATKEGVVGVNNEQFF. The J gene is TRBJ2-1, the V gene TRBV11-3; the D gene is possibly TRBD1 (6 bases). Germline CDR1 reads SGHNT; CDR2 reads YENEEA. The CDR3 spans 16 residues. Trimming took off 10 bases at V and 5 bases at J, with 24 bases between the two ends. The entire variable domain, with the rest obtained from reference TRBV11-3 and TRBJ2-1, is as follows: EAGVVQSPRYKIIEKKQPVAFWCNPISGHNTLYWYLQNLGQGPELLIRYENEEAVDDSQLPKDRFSAERLKGVDSTLKIQPAELGDSAVYLCATKEGVVGVNNEQFFGPGTRLTVL.

The chain recombines TRBV6-5 with TRBJ2-7, with D tentatively TRBD2 (6 bases). Per germline, CDR1 MNHEY and CDR2 SVGAGI. The CDR3 length is 14 residues. Trimming left V 5 bases short and J 6 bases short, with 17 bases between. The CDR3 sequence: CASSKSRRGSEQYF. The CDR3 region has the DNA TGTGCCAGCAGTAAAAGCAGGAGGGGATCCGAGCAGTACTTC.

J is TRBJ2-1 and V is TRBV7-9, with D possibly matching TRBD1 (6 bases). The CDR3 contains 15 residues. CDR1 is SEHNR, CDR2 FQNEAQ, per germline (reference sequence). Trimming shortened V by 5 bases and J by 2 bases, and 13 bases separated the two germline ends. The CDR3 region is CASSPRKGAYNEQFF. In nucleotides, the CDR3 is TGTGCCAGCAGCCCCCGGAAGGGGGCCTACAATGAGCAGTTCTTC. Drawing the rest from reference TRBV7-9 and TRBJ2-1, the complete variable domain is DTGVSQNPRHKITKRGQNVTFRCDPISEHNRLYWYRQTLGQGPEFLTYFQNEAQLEKSRLLSDRFSAERPKGSFSTLEIQRTEQGDSAMYLCASSPRKGAYNEQFFGPGTRLTVL.

In this sample, this clone turned up once. Since a much larger clone is just one base distant, this may be a read error. The same CDR3 arises from other DNA sequences in this sample as well. The chain combines TRBV28 with TRBJ2-5; weak D call: TRBD2 (6 bases). The CDR3 runs 15 residues. CDR1 is MDHEN and CDR2 is SYDVKM in the germline V gene. The CDR3 DNA is TGTGCCAGCAGAGCTAGGGGAGGACCACAAGAGACCCAATACTTC. Its translation: CASRARGGPQETQYF. The variable domain in full, completed from reference TRBV28 and TRBJ2-5, reads DVKVTQSSRYLVKRTGEKVFLECVQDMDHENMFWYRQDPGLGLRLIYFSYDVKMKEKGDIPEGYSVSREKKERFSLILESASTNQTSMYLCASRARGGPQETQYFGPGTRLLVL.

The CDR3 nucleotides are TGTGCCATCACCGCAAGTGGAGACAGGGACTACGAGCAGTACTTC. Encoded protein: CAITASGDRDYEQYF. The chain recombines TRBV10-3 with TRBJ2-7; 7 bases match TRBD1. This CDR3 has 15 residues. Germline V lookup: CDR1 ENHRY, CDR2 SYGVKD. V dropped 7 bases and J dropped 3; count of bases not matched to a gene: 12.

The chain uses TRBV5-1 and TRBJ2-1, with D perhaps TRBD2 (5 bases). The CDR3 consists of 14 residues. Trimming left V 0 bases short and J 4 bases short, with 8 bases between. CDR1 and CDR2 (germline): SGHRS, YFSETQ. DNA of the CDR3: TGCGCCAGCAGCTTGGACAGCGGATACAATGAGCAGTTCTTC. It specifies CASSLDSGYNEQFF.

V gene TRBV6-5 combines with J gene TRBJ2-2; 8 bases fit TRBD1. In germline, CDR1 is MNHEY, CDR2 SVGAGI. J lost 1 base, V lost 2 bases, and 3 bases had no gene match. This CDR3 is built from 16 residues. The CDR3 protein is CASSYVGTGNTGELFF. The CDR3 DNA follows: TGTGCCAGCAGTTACGTCGGGACAGGGAACACCGGGGAGCTGTTTTTT.

The chain combines TRBV7-3 with TRBJ1-6; 7 bases map to TRBD1. Germline values: CDR1 SGHTA, CDR2 FQGTGA. Losses at the gene ends were 5 bases for V and 10 bases for J; bases not matched to a gene: 5. This CDR3 comprises 13 residues. The CDR3, as DNA: TGTGCCAGCAGCCGGGACAGCTTCTCACCCCTCCACTTT. Its protein is CASSRDSFSPLHF. Supplemented by reference TRBV7-3 and TRBJ1-6, the full variable domain reads GAGVSQTPSNKVTEKGKYVELRCDPISGHTALYWYRQSLGQGPEFLIYFQGTGAADDSGLPNDRFFAVRPEGSVSTLKIQRTERGDSAVYLCASSRDSFSPLHFGNGTRLTVT.

CDR3 coding DNA: TGTGCCAGCAGAGGGGTGAACTATGGCTACACCTTC. Protein product: CASRGVNYGYTF. The genes are TRBV12-3 or TRBV12-4 and TRBJ1-2, with TRBD1 as a possible D gene (5 bases). V was trimmed by 6 bases and J by 2 bases, leaving 7 bases between them. This CDR3 has 12 residues.